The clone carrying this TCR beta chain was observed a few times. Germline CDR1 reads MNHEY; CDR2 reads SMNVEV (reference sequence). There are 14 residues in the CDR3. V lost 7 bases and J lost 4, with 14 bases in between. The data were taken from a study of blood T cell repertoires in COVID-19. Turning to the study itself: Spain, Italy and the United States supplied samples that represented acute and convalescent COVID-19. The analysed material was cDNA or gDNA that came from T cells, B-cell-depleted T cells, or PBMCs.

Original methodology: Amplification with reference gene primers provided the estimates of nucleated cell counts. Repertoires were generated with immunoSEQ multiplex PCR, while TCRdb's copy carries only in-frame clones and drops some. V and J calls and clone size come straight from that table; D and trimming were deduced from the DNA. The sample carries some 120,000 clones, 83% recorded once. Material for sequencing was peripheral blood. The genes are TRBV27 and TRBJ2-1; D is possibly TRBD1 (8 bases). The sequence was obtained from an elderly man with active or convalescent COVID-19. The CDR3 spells CASKAGQEYNEQFF. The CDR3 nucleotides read TGTGCCAGCAAAGCGGGACAGGAATACAATGAGCAGTTCTTC.